The clone carrying this TCR beta chain has at least ten counts. No antigen is known for it. The data were taken from a study of T cell repertoires in cytomegalovirus infection. Study as a whole: CMV infection together with matching HLA type was indicated by public TCR beta signatures. Whole-study results and caveats: Cumulated frequencies of public TCR beta families served to identify carriers of CMV plus the relevant HLA. Across the ex vivo response, the dominant clonotypes were HLA-C-restricted CMV-specific TCR beta clonotypes.

V was clipped by 6 bases and J by 3 bases; unmatched bases: 4. This CDR3 has 14 amino acids. The germline V gene encodes CDR1 MNHEY and CDR2 SMNVEV (reference sequence). TCRdb reprocessed the reads via MiXCR and lists one record per CDR3 protein. The sample contains more than 500,000 distinct CDR3 sequences, 15% to 20% of which appear only once. Sequenced sample: CD8+ T cells from PBMCs. This TCR came from a human donor in good health (CMV status not recorded). Some clones in this sample may be carry-over from other donors' samples. The V call is TRBV27, the J call TRBJ1-5; 8 bases are shared with TRBD1. CDR3 sequence reads: CASSWTGINQPQHF. The CDR3 DNA is TGTGCCAGCAGCTGGACAGGGATCAATCAGCCCCAGCATTTT.